This T cell receptor beta chain stems from a study of OX40 agonist ivuxolimab in advanced cancers. A note on the overall study: Ivuxolimab was a fully human IgG2 agonistic monoclonal antibody targeting the costimulatory receptor OX40 (CD134). The point of sequencing TCRbeta in the periphery was to test whether ivuxolimab changed TCR sequence diversity and drove clonal T-cell expansion. In the dose-escalation cohort, around 80% of patients were male, and the mean age was approximately 60 years with a range of about 20 to 80. Of the approximately 54 dose-escalation patients, hepatocellular carcinoma was present in approximately 20, melanoma in around 15, renal cell carcinoma in 9 and head and neck cancer in 9. The paper reports the monotherapy dose-escalation portion (N = 52 patients) of the phase I ivuxolimab trial. Intravenous ivuxolimab was administered to patients every 2 weeks at six dose levels: 0.01, 0.1, 0.3, 1.5, 3 and 10 mg/kg. Three dose-escalation patients achieved partial responses, one with hepatocellular carcinoma and two with cutaneous melanoma. Prior anti-PD-1, anti-PD-L1 or anti-CTLA-4 therapy was permitted, and roughly two fifths of dose-escalation patients had received checkpoint inhibitors.

Patients with a history of autoimmune disease or receiving systemic immunosuppression were excluded from the trial. Peripheral blood for TCR sequencing was collected from all dose cohorts at baseline, on cycle 4 day 1, and on cycle 7 day 1. Samples were obtained from an open-label, multicenter, first-in-human phase I dose-escalation trial of ivuxolimab. Adults with locally advanced or metastatic head and neck squamous cell, hepatocellular, melanoma or renal cell carcinoma were enrolled in the trial. Before TCR sequencing, CD4+ T cells and CD8+ T cells from peripheral blood were sorted into separate populations. Genomic DNA was extracted from sorted cells for sequencing of the TCRbeta CDR3 region. TCRbeta CDR3 regions were sequenced using the immunoSEQ Assay. Imported from immuneACCESS, the table was reduced by TCRdb to in-frame sequences with V and J called. These copies leave out some clones; in studies compared against another copy, an unresolved V gene accounts for under half, and the cause of the remainder is not known. This sample has about 70,000 clones in its table, and 85% to 90% of those were observed once. The ten largest clones add up to over 10% of the sample.

As regards this clone: No antigen is known for it. No base-level quality is on record; no much larger clone is a single base apart.

General findings and caveats noted by the study authors: After ivuxolimab, expanded clones were on average more numerous among CD8+ T cells than among CD4+ T cells. Low levels of normalized T-cell clonal expansion were also seen in some nonresponding patients. In partial responders in the 0.1-3.0 mg/kg groups, normalized peripheral clonal expansion was found to be among the lowest, especially among CD8+ T cells. At doses of 0.1 to 3.0 mg/kg, clonal expansion of both CD4+ and CD8+ T cells in blood was seen between baseline and week 6. The antigen specificity of the clonally expanded peripheral T cells was not determined.

The CDR3 starts with the cysteine, ends with the phenylalanine, and has 14 residues. Only the CDR3 part of the read is kept: 42 bases, read in frame from the first base. The germline V gene (reference sequence) supplies CDR1 LNHDA and CDR2 SQIVND. A distance of 12 bases separates the germline ends of V and J, which lose 5 bases and 2 bases respectively. The receptor was derived from an adult with an advanced solid tumor such as melanoma, head and neck, liver or kidney cancer. This material consisted of CD4+ or CD8+ T cells sorted from blood, taken in a trial of the OX40 agonist ivuxolimab. Here the chain combines TRBV19 and TRBJ1-1; the D gene lacks a confident call. The DNA is TGTGCCAGTAGTCCTTGGGCCAGAAACACTGAAGCTTTCTTT. It codes for CASSPWARNTEAFF.